The 29 T cell receptor beta chains below come from one sample, sequenced in a study of blood T cell repertoires in COVID-19. TCRdb's table, derived via immunoSEQ multiplex PCR, lists solely in-frame clones and lacks some. Among 60,000 to 85,000 clones listed, 85% to 90% were seen once. Sequencing was carried out using peripheral blood. The receptors derive from a woman aged 45-65 years with active COVID-19.

The V and J genes are TRBV18 and TRBJ1-1; 7 bases are shared with TRBD1. This CDR3 region has 15 residues. V lost 6 bases, J lost 1 base, and 8 bases stayed unmatched. Germline V CDR1 and CDR2: KGHSH, LQKENI. CDR3 DNA: TGTGCCAGCTCCCTAGAACAGGGGCGGAACACTGAAGCTTTCTTT. It translates to CASSLEQGRNTEAFF.

The chain couples TRBV27 to TRBJ2-1; 9 bases line up with TRBD2. This CDR3 contains 15 residues. Germline-derived CDR1 and CDR2 are MNHEY and SMNVEV (reference sequence). With V trimmed by 6 bases and J by 5 bases, 8 bases remained unmatched. CDR3 protein: CASRKRLAEDNEQFF. The CDR3 region has the DNA TGTGCCAGCAGAAAACGACTAGCGGAGGACAATGAGCAGTTCTTC.

The genes are TRBV18 and TRBJ2-7, with 10 bases fitting TRBD2. V dropped 3 bases and J dropped 2; count of bases not matched to a gene: 4. The CDR3 consists of 15 residues. CDR1 KGHSH and CDR2 LQKENI come from the germline V gene. CDR3 nucleotide sequence: TGTGCCAGCTCACCTTGGACTAGCGGAACCTACGAGCAGTACTTC. Translating it yields CASSPWTSGTYEQYF.

This clone appeared a few times. V and J are TRBV5-4 and TRBJ2-2; D ambiguous. CDR1 is SGHNT, CDR2 YYREEE, per germline (reference sequence). The V gene lost 0 bases and the J gene lost 4 bases, with 7 bases spanning the gap. There are 14 residues in the CDR3. The CDR3 sequence: CASSLEQVTGELFF. In DNA form, the CDR3 reads TGTGCCAGCAGCTTGGAACAAGTCACCGGGGAGCTGTTTTTT.

The chain recombines TRBV12-3 or TRBV12-4 with TRBJ1-1; D unresolved. The CDR3 length is 12 residues. Deletions cut 5 bases from V and 4 bases from J, with 8 bases between. In DNA form, the CDR3 reads TGTGCCAGCAGTCTGCGGGGCACTGAAGCTTTCTTT. It encodes CASSLRGTEAFF.

The chain uses TRBV5-6 and TRBJ1-2; TRBD1 matches 8 bases. Unmatched junction bases numbered 3, after V lost 2 bases and J lost 3 bases. Germline loops: CDR1 SGHDT, CDR2 YYEEEE. This CDR3 comprises 14 residues. The CDR3 loop is CASSFQGAHYGYTF. CDR3 coding DNA: TGTGCCAGCAGCTTCCAGGGGGCGCACTATGGCTACACCTTC.

The chain couples TRBV30 to TRBJ2-1, with TRBD2 matching 7 bases. CDR1 is GTSNPN, CDR2 SVGIG, per germline (reference sequence). The CDR3 totals 13 residues. V dropped 0 bases and J dropped 12; count of bases not matched to a gene: 8. The DNA of the CDR3 is TGTGCCTGGAGTGTGCTAGCGGATTTTCGGCAGTTCTTC. As protein: CAWSVLADFRQFF.

The chain joins TRBV5-4 to TRBJ1-2, with 9 bases lining up with TRBD1. Germline V gene lookup returns CDR1 SGHNT and CDR2 YYREEE (reference sequence). CDR3 length: 14 amino acids. V gave up 0 bases and J gave up 4 bases; unmatched junction bases: 1. DNA for the CDR3: TGTGCCAGCAGCTTGGAACAGGGGGCCTATGGCTACACCTTC. Translation gives CASSLEQGAYGYTF.

The chain uses TRBV6-4 and TRBJ2-1, with TRBD2 matching over 11 bases. Germline CDR1 MRHNA, CDR2 SNTAGT. The ends lost 2 bases at V and 4 bases at J; junction bases unmatched: 4. The CDR3 extends over 16 amino acids. This chain's CDR3 is CASSDGGTSGYNEQFF. The CDR3 nucleotides are TGTGCCAGCAGTGACGGGGGGACTAGCGGTTACAATGAGCAGTTCTTC.

V and J are TRBV5-6 and TRBJ1-5, with 10 bases that match TRBD1. Germline lookup yields CDR1 SGHDT and CDR2 YYEEEE. The CDR3 has 15 residues. V lost 2 bases, J lost 6 bases, and 5 bases stayed unmatched. The CDR3: CASSLRDRGGQPQHF. The CDR3 DNA is TGTGCCAGCAGCTTAAGGGACAGGGGAGGTCAGCCCCAGCATTTT.

V gene TRBV28 combines with J gene TRBJ1-2; 8 positions agree with TRBD1. The CDR3 runs to 13 residues. Trimming removed 6 bases from V and 4 bases from J; junction bases left unmatched: 4. Germline V gives CDR1 MDHEN, CDR2 SYDVKM. The CDR3 reads CASSFGQGYGYTF. The CDR3 DNA sequence: TGTGCCAGCAGCTTCGGACAGGGCTATGGCTACACCTTC.

The chain links TRBV19 to TRBJ1-5; D may be TRBD1 (5 bases). Per the germline V gene, CDR1 is LNHDA and CDR2 is SQIVND (reference sequence). The CDR3 loop spans 15 amino acids. V was shortened by 5 bases and J by 1 base, with 12 bases between the two germline ends. The CDR3 nucleotides are TGTGCCAGTAGTGGCAGGGTTGGGAGCAATCAGCCCCAGCATTTT. It is translated as CASSGRVGSNQPQHF.

The V call is TRBV12-3 or TRBV12-4, the J call TRBJ2-7; 8 nucleotides align to TRBD1. J gave up 7 bases and V 6 bases, and 8 bases lay outside the gene matches. The CDR3 loop spans 13 amino acids. The CDR3 region is CASSTDRDLEQYF. The CDR3 DNA sequence: TGTGCCAGCAGCACGGACAGGGATCTTGAGCAGTACTTC.

The genes are TRBV28 and TRBJ1-5; tentatively, D is TRBD1 (6 bases). The CDR3 is made up of 14 amino acids. The V gene's germline CDR1 is MDHEN and CDR2 SYDVKM. Deletions cut 6 bases from V and 7 bases from J, with 16 bases between. In DNA, the CDR3 is TGTGCCAGCAGCTTAAGTACAGGGTTGCAGCCCCAGCATTTT. It codes for CASSLSTGLQPQHF.

In its sample, this clone ranks as medium-sized. The chain is built from TRBV24-1 and TRBJ2-7; perhaps TRBD1 as D (6 bases). Trimming stripped 2 bases from V and 3 bases from J, with 19 bases between. From germline, CDR1 is KGHDR and CDR2 SFDVKD. CDR3 length: 17 residues. The CDR3 reads CATSDSGQPGKGYEQYF. For the CDR3, the DNA is TGTGCCACCAGTGATTCTGGACAGCCAGGGAAGGGCTACGAGCAGTACTTC.

V is TRBV30 and J is TRBJ1-5; a weak D match, TRBD1 (6 bases). The germline gives CDR1 GTSNPN, CDR2 SVGIG (reference sequence). This CDR3 contains 15 residues. V was pared by 5 bases and J by 1 base, with 15 bases between. CDR3 nucleotides: TGTGCCTGGGGTGCCTCCGACAGGAGCAATCAGCCCCAGCATTTT. Protein: CAWGASDRSNQPQHF.

The gene calls are TRBV6-5 and TRBJ2-3; 13 bases are shared with TRBD2. V was pared by 8 bases and J by 7 bases, with 6 bases of the junction left unmatched. The CDR3 covers 14 residues. Germline V gene lookup returns CDR1 MNHEY and CDR2 SVGAGI. Here the CDR3 reads CASRGLAGQNTQYF. In DNA, the CDR3 is TGTGCCAGCCGGGGACTAGCGGGACAGAATACGCAGTATTTT.

V usage is TRBV6-5 and J usage is TRBJ1-4; D unresolved. The CDR3 consists of 14 residues. Germline V gene data show CDR1 as MNHEY and CDR2 as SVGAGI. Trimming cost V 6 bases and J 7 bases, with 15 bases left between them. CDR3 bases: TGTGCCAGCAGCTTCAGAAGTGCTAGTGAAAAACTGTTTTTT. Translation gives CASSFRSASEKLFF.

The CDR3: CASSKAGTGFPPLHF. The CDR3 coding sequence is TGTGCCAGCAGCAAAGCCGGGACAGGGTTCCCACCCCTCCACTTT. The genes are TRBV28 and TRBJ1-6; 9 bases agree with TRBD1. V dropped 6 bases and J dropped 11; count of bases not matched to a gene: 11. Germline loops: CDR1 MDHEN, CDR2 SYDVKM. The CDR3 is made up of 15 amino acids.

The chain carries TRBV4-2 and TRBJ1-1; D may be TRBD1 (6 bases). Germline lookup yields CDR1 LGHNA and CDR2 YNFKEQ. The CDR3 sequence is 16 residues long. V dropped 0 bases and J dropped 5 bases, with 16 bases sitting between them. The CDR3 loop is CASSQDPGGASTEAFF. In nucleotides, the CDR3 is TGTGCCAGCAGCCAAGATCCCGGGGGGGCGTCGACTGAAGCTTTCTTT.

The gene calls are TRBV29-1 and TRBJ2-7; weak D call: TRBD1 (6 bases). CDR1 is SQVTM and CDR2 is ANQGSEA in the germline V gene. V was pared by 7 bases and J by 3 bases, with 13 bases between. This CDR3 is built from 12 residues. The CDR3 region has the DNA TGCAGCGGAAGTGGACAGAACTACGAGCAGTACTTC. Protein sequence: CSGSGQNYEQYF.

The chain is built from TRBV30 and TRBJ2-3; 7 bases agree with TRBD1. J lost 5 bases, V lost 1 base, and 6 bases had no gene match. There are 14 residues in the CDR3. Looked up from germline, CDR1 is GTSNPN and CDR2 is SVGIG (reference sequence). DNA of the CDR3: TGTGCCTGGAGTGAGGCAGGGGGTAGAGATACGCAGTATTTT. Protein: CAWSEAGGRDTQYF. The full variable domain, rest sourced from reference TRBV30 and TRBJ2-3, is SQTIHQWPATLVQPVGSPLSLECTVEGTSNPNLYWYRQAAGRGLQLLFYSVGIGQISSEVPQNLSASRPQDRQFILSSKKLLLSDSGFYLCAWSEAGGRDTQYFGPGTRLTVL.

The chain has TRBV9 and TRBJ1-1, with TRBD1 matching 10 bases. J lost 1 base, V lost 2 bases, and 2 bases had no gene match. Germline assignment: CDR1 SGDLS and CDR2 YYNGEE. This CDR3 spans 15 amino acids. The CDR3 protein is CASSVTGGANTEAFF. The CDR3 DNA reads TGTGCCAGCAGCGTGACAGGGGGCGCGAACACTGAAGCTTTCTTT.

The rearrangement uses TRBV19 and TRBJ1-2; 8 nucleotides line up with TRBD1. Germline V CDR1 and CDR2: LNHDA, SQIVND (reference sequence). V was pared by 5 bases and J by 7 bases, with 3 bases of the junction left unmatched. This CDR3 spans 12 amino acids. CDR3 in DNA: TGTGCCAGTAGTGACAGGGGAGGTGGCTACACCTTC. Its protein is CASSDRGGGYTF.

The chain uses TRBV2 and TRBJ2-1, with 7 bases matching TRBD2. The CDR3 sequence is 16 residues long. Per the germline V gene, CDR1 is SNHLY and CDR2 is FYNNEI. Trimming removed 7 bases from V and 5 bases from J; junction bases left unmatched: 14. The CDR3 loop is CASTLMGLAGDNEQFF. The CDR3 DNA reads as TGTGCCAGCACCTTAATGGGATTAGCGGGTGACAATGAGCAGTTCTTC.

The gene calls are TRBV5-1 and TRBJ2-1; TRBD1 matches 7 bases. V was pared by 0 bases and J by 6 bases, with 15 bases of the junction left unmatched. The CDR3 runs to 18 residues. Germline V gives CDR1 SGHRS, CDR2 YFSETQ. For the CDR3, the DNA is TGCGCCAGCAGCTTGGCCGACAGGGCGCAGGAGTCATCCAATGAGCAGTTCTTC. Translation: CASSLADRAQESSNEQFF.

This chain uses TRBV7-5 with TRBJ2-1; the table's D call, TRBD2, was not checked against the DNA. TRBV7-5 is a pseudogene segment. This CDR3 has 16 amino acids. The DNA of the CDR3 is TGTGCCAGAAGCTTAGCGATCACGGGAGGGCACAATGAGCAGTTCTTC. The encoded protein is CARSLAITGGHNEQFF.

The rearrangement joins TRBV28 to TRBJ2-1; 11 bases align to TRBD1. J lost 7 bases, V lost 6 bases, and 11 bases had no gene match. This CDR3 has 16 amino acids. Germline CDR1 and CDR2: MDHEN and SYDVKM. This CDR3 reads CASRGPGQGGSNEQFF. In nucleotides, the CDR3 is TGTGCCAGCAGGGGCCCGGGACAGGGGGGATCGAATGAGCAGTTCTTC.

J is TRBJ2-7 and V is TRBV27; D is perhaps TRBD1 (6 bases). The V gene's germline CDR1 is MNHEY and CDR2 SMNVEV (reference sequence). This CDR3 region has 14 residues. Trimming took off 10 bases at V and 2 bases at J, with 18 bases between the two ends. The CDR3 DNA reads TGTGCCAACTCCCCCACAGGGTCCGCCTACGAGCAGTACTTC. Amino acid sequence: CANSPTGSAYEQYF.